The 16 T cell receptor beta chains presented below share a single source sample, sequenced in a study of Ad26.COV2.S vaccination and SARS-CoV-2 variants. The table came from immunoSEQ multiplex PCR; TCRdb's copy has only in-frame clones and leaves some out. The sample holds 150,000 to 200,000 clones, about 83% seen once. Specimen: peripheral blood, collected after recovery from COVID-19. These receptor sequences come from a human donor who had recovered from COVID-19.

V usage is TRBV15 and J usage is TRBJ1-2, with D possibly TRBD1 on 6 matching bases. The CDR3 totals 14 residues. Trimming left V 0 bases short and J 7 bases short, with 12 bases between. Germline V lookup: CDR1 LNHNV, CDR2 YYDKDF (reference sequence). The CDR3 DNA is TGTGCCACCAGCAGAGATCTTGTAGGGGGTGGCTACACCTTC. It codes for CATSRDLVGGGYTF.

The gene calls are TRBV5-4 and TRBJ1-3; no reliable D call. V dropped 2 bases and J dropped 3 bases, with 9 bases sitting between them. Germline loops: CDR1 SGHNT, CDR2 YYREEE (reference sequence). There are 14 residues in the CDR3. The CDR3 protein is CASSFGQYGNTIYF. The CDR3 bases are TGTGCCAGCAGCTTTGGCCAGTATGGAAACACCATATATTTT.

The V gene is TRBV27, the J gene TRBJ2-7, with D unresolved. Looked up from germline, CDR1 is MNHEY and CDR2 is SMNVEV (reference sequence). The CDR3 is made up of 15 amino acids. V was cut by 3 bases and J by 0 bases, with 12 bases left in between. The CDR3 protein is CASSFATGSSYEQYF. CDR3 bases: TGTGCCAGCAGTTTTGCCACTGGAAGCTCCTACGAGCAGTACTTC.

This sequence joins TRBV19 and TRBJ1-5; D ambiguous. The CDR3 length is 14 residues. CDR1 LNHDA and CDR2 SQIVND come from the germline V gene (reference sequence). The V end lost 10 bases, the J end lost 0 bases, and 13 bases lay between the germline ends. This CDR3 reads CATRSGGSNQPQHF. The DNA of the CDR3 is TGTGCCACCCGGTCGGGAGGTAGCAATCAGCCCCAGCATTTT.

The chain carries TRBV19 and TRBJ1-6, with TRBD1 matching 8 bases. Unmatched junction bases numbered 8, after V lost 2 bases and J lost 5 bases. This CDR3 has 17 residues. The germline gives CDR1 LNHDA, CDR2 SQIVND (reference sequence). CDR3 residues: CASSITAGGWNNSPLHF. The CDR3 region has the DNA TGTGCCAGTAGTATAACGGCAGGGGGCTGGAATAATTCACCCCTCCACTTT.

The chain combines TRBV2 with TRBJ2-2; D might be TRBD1 (5 bases). V was pared by 4 bases and J by 0 bases, with 9 bases between. The CDR3 sequence is 15 residues long. The germline CDR1 and CDR2 sequences are SNHLY and FYNNEI. The CDR3 loop is CASSVRATNTGELFF. Written as DNA, the CDR3 is TGTGCCAGCAGTGTCAGGGCTACGAACACCGGGGAGCTGTTTTTT.

The chain recombines TRBV4-2 with TRBJ2-7; the D gene is possibly TRBD2 (6 bases). Trimming removed 2 bases at V and 3 bases at J, with 14 bases between. The CDR3 has 15 amino acids. Per the germline V gene, CDR1 is LGHNA and CDR2 is YNFKEQ. The DNA of the CDR3 is TGTGCCAGCAGCCAACCTACCGGGGGAGTCTACGAGCAGTACTTC. Encoded protein: CASSQPTGGVYEQYF.

This clone showed up just a few times. The V gene is TRBV12-3 or TRBV12-4, the J gene TRBJ1-5; no clear D. The CDR3 consists of 11 residues. Trimming stripped 4 bases from V and 11 bases from J, with 9 bases between. CDR3 bases: TGTGCCAGCAGTTCCTCCGGGACCCAGCATTTT. Translated, it gives CASSSSGTQHF.

The V and J genes are TRBV5-6 and TRBJ2-1, with 9 bases lining up with TRBD2. The CDR3 covers 18 residues. Germline CDR1 reads SGHDT; CDR2 reads YYEEEE. Germline trimming cut 1 base from V and 8 bases from J; bases unmatched to any gene: 16. The DNA for the CDR3 is TGTGCCAGCAGCTTGTCAGCGGGAGGTTTTGTGGGGGAGGATGAGCAGTTCTTC. This translates into CASSLSAGGFVGEDEQFF.

The V gene is TRBV12-5, the J gene TRBJ2-1; 13 bases align to TRBD2. V trimming: 1 base; J trimming: 3 bases; junction bases outside the gene matches: 0. CDR1 is LGHNT and CDR2 is FRNRAP in the germline V gene. The CDR3 has 16 amino acids. The CDR3 loop reads CASGLGTSGSYNEQFF. As DNA, the CDR3 is TGTGCTAGTGGTTTGGGGACTAGCGGGAGCTACAATGAGCAGTTCTTC.

The chain recombines TRBV19 with TRBJ2-1; TRBD2 matches 8 bases. This CDR3 region has 15 residues. Germline V CDR1 and CDR2: LNHDA, SQIVND (reference sequence). The J segment lost 2 bases and the V segment lost 4 bases, leaving 4 bases of the junction unmatched. This chain's CDR3 is CASSTSGRPYNEQFF. CDR3 sequence (DNA): TGTGCCAGTAGTACAAGCGGGAGACCCTACAATGAGCAGTTCTTC.

This clone appeared a single time. J is TRBJ2-2 and V is TRBV5-1; TRBD2 is a possible D gene (6 bases). Trimming pared 1 base from V and 4 bases from J, leaving 11 bases between. From germline, CDR1 is SGHRS and CDR2 YFSETQ. This CDR3 region has 15 residues. CDR3 protein: CASSLQGAGTGELFF. The DNA of the CDR3 is TGCGCCAGCAGCTTGCAAGGAGCGGGCACCGGGGAGCTGTTTTTT.

The chain employs TRBV4-2 and TRBJ2-6; 8 bases are a match to TRBD1. This CDR3 is built from 18 residues. J was trimmed by 0 bases and V by 3 bases; bases with no gene match: 7. CDR1 and CDR2 (germline): LGHNA, YNFKEQ. DNA of the CDR3: TGTGCCAGCAGCCAGGCGGGACAGGTTAGCTCTGGGGCCAACGTCCTGACTTTC. This codes for CASSQAGQVSSGANVLTF.

J is TRBJ2-7 and V is TRBV12-3 or TRBV12-4; D is unresolved. The CDR3 length is 11 residues. V was cut by 3 bases and J by 5 bases, with 5 bases left in between. The DNA for the CDR3 is TGTGCCAGCAGTTTTCACCACGAGCAGTACTTC. Its protein is CASSFHHEQYF.

The gene calls are TRBV7-3 and TRBJ2-1; 7 bases are shared with TRBD2. CDR1 SGHTA and CDR2 FQGTGA come from the germline V gene. CDR3 length: 14 amino acids. V was pared by 2 bases and J by 5 bases, with 3 bases of the junction left unmatched. CDR3 protein: CASSLAGVNNEQFF. The CDR3 coding sequence is TGTGCCAGCAGCTTAGCGGGAGTAAACAATGAGCAGTTCTTC.

This chain uses TRBV7-3 with TRBJ2-1, with 9 nucleotides matching TRBD1. Germline CDR1 reads SGHTA; CDR2 reads FQGTGA. Trimming took 5 bases from V and 2 from J; bases not matched to a gene: 7. The CDR3 runs 16 residues. As DNA, the CDR3 is TGTGCCAGCAGCATCTCAGGACAGGGGACCTACAATGAGCAGTTCTTC. Its translation is CASSISGQGTYNEQFF.